Below, 22 T cell receptor beta chains from the same sample are listed, as sequenced in a study of T cell responses to AZD1222 COVID-19 vaccine. Measured with immunoSEQ multiplex PCR; TCRdb has only the in-frame clones, and not every one. This sample has roughly 76,000 clones, with roughly 90% found just once. Sequenced material: peripheral blood, taken on day 0 of AZD1222 vaccination. These receptors originate from an adult in good health.

The V call is TRBV28, the J call TRBJ1-2; 8 bases line up with TRBD1. Germline CDR1 reads MDHEN; CDR2 reads SYDVKM. The CDR3 is made up of 14 amino acids. Trimming removed 6 bases from V and 4 bases from J; junction bases left unmatched: 7. The DNA of the CDR3 is TGTGCCAGCAGGGAGACAGGGGTGCGCTATGGCTACACCTTC. It is translated as CASRETGVRYGYTF.

The chain combines TRBV3-1 (or the pseudogene TRBV3-2) with TRBJ1-5; D is unresolved. Trimming removed 0 bases at V and 11 bases at J, with 17 bases between. Germline CDR1 LGHDT, CDR2 YNNKEL (reference sequence). This CDR3 is built from 15 residues. The CDR3 sequence is CASSQEPLDNFSQHF. The CDR3 nucleotides read TGTGCCAGCAGCCAAGAACCCCTCGACAATTTCTCCCAGCATTTT.

This rearrangement joins TRBV9 to TRBJ1-2; 7 bases are shared with TRBD1. The CDR3 sequence is 16 residues long. V was clipped by 0 bases and J by 3 bases; unmatched bases: 8. Per germline, CDR1 SGDLS and CDR2 YYNGEE. CDR3 coding DNA: TGTGCCAGCAGCGTAGATGGAGGGGGCGCGGACTATGGCTACACCTTC. Its protein is CASSVDGGGADYGYTF.

The chain is built from TRBV25-1 and TRBJ2-1; 9 bases match TRBD2. The CDR3 consists of 15 residues. Per germline, CDR1 MGHDK and CDR2 SYGVNS. Trimming cost V 6 bases and J 5 bases; bases outside gene matches: 8. CDR3 sequence reads: CASRNIAGVNNEQFF. In DNA, the CDR3 is TGTGCCAGCAGGAACATAGCGGGAGTCAACAATGAGCAGTTCTTC.

This chain joins TRBV6-1 and TRBJ1-2, with D perhaps matching TRBD1 (6 bases). This CDR3 is built from 13 residues. The V end was cut by 3 bases, the J end by 6 bases, with 11 bases between. Germline V lookup: CDR1 MNHNS, CDR2 SASEGT. The CDR3 here is CASSDPGEDGYTF. For the CDR3, the DNA is TGTGCCAGCAGTGACCCAGGGGAAGATGGCTACACCTTC.

This clone appeared a single time. This sequence joins TRBV10-3 and TRBJ1-4, with D tentatively TRBD1 (5 bases). The CDR3 length is 16 residues. V was clipped by 0 bases and J by 8 bases, with 16 bases between them. Germline V gene data show CDR1 as ENHRY and CDR2 as SYGVKD. For the CDR3, the DNA is TGTGCCATCAGTGAGTCTCCAGGGACCGCGACGGAAAAACTGTTTTTT. Translating it yields CAISESPGTATEKLFF.

The V and J genes are TRBV19 and TRBJ2-2; D remains unclear. V gave up 5 bases and J gave up 8 bases, with 15 bases separating them. Germline V gives CDR1 LNHDA, CDR2 SQIVND (reference sequence). The CDR3 has 14 amino acids. CDR3 DNA: TGTGCCAGTAGTTTTGGGGTGACGCTGGGGGAGCTGTTTTTT. Its protein is CASSFGVTLGELFF.

J is TRBJ1-4 and V is TRBV28; D call uncertain. Germline lookup yields CDR1 MDHEN and CDR2 SYDVKM. The CDR3 is made up of 15 amino acids. Between the trimmed V and J ends, which lost 7 bases and 4 bases, there was a span of 16 bases. CDR3 residues: CASTSRGGNNEKLFF. In nucleotides, the CDR3 is TGTGCCAGCACCTCTCGTGGAGGGAATAATGAAAAACTGTTTTTT.

This chain joins TRBV6-1 and TRBJ1-6, with D unresolved. The V and J ends lost 2 bases and 4 bases respectively, with 9 bases between them. The CDR3 consists of 15 residues. Germline CDR1 MNHNS, CDR2 SASEGT. The CDR3 spells CASSESARYNSPLHF. CDR3 in DNA: TGTGCCAGCAGTGAATCCGCCCGATATAATTCACCCCTCCACTTT.

The chain joins TRBV10-3 to TRBJ1-1, with no clear D. Trimming shortened V by 10 bases and J by 2 bases, and 23 bases separated the two germline ends. The CDR3 runs 16 residues. Looked up from germline, CDR1 is ENHRY and CDR2 is SYGVKD. The chain's CDR3 is CATLSTVPNFNTEAFF. The CDR3 bases are TGTGCCACCCTCTCCACGGTTCCAAATTTCAACACTGAAGCTTTCTTT.

This rearrangement joins TRBV28 to TRBJ2-7; 11 positions agree with TRBD2. The CDR3 is 13 amino acids. V was pared by 4 bases and J by 6 bases, with 2 bases of the junction left unmatched. Germline CDR1 reads MDHEN; CDR2 reads SYDVKM. In nucleotides, the CDR3 is TGTGCCAGCAGTTCCGGGACTAGCGGCGAGCAGTACTTC. Translation: CASSSGTSGEQYF.

This clone was detected a few times. The CDR3: CASSSPGAPDTQYF. CDR3 bases: TGTGCCAGCAGCTCCCCCGGAGCCCCAGATACGCAGTATTTT. The chain carries TRBV11-3 and TRBJ2-3; no firm D call. V lost 4 bases and J 4 bases, leaving 12 bases between the germline ends. Per germline, CDR1 SGHNT and CDR2 YENEEA. The CDR3 spans 14 residues.

Here the CDR3 DNA reads TGTGCCATCAGTCAAAAGGGTGTTGACACTGAAGCTTTCTTT. Protein: CAISQKGVDTEAFF. This chain connects TRBV10-3 to TRBJ1-1; D not resolved. The germline CDR1 and CDR2 sequences are ENHRY and SYGVKD. Trimming pared 5 bases from V and 3 bases from J, leaving 13 bases between. There are 14 residues in the CDR3.

V usage is TRBV9 and J usage is TRBJ2-5; the D is unclear. The CDR3 spans 14 residues. Germline V lookup: CDR1 SGDLS, CDR2 YYNGEE. Trimming shortened V by 3 bases and J by 1 base, and 10 bases separated the two germline ends. The CDR3 loop is CASSAGPAQETQYF. The CDR3 DNA reads TGTGCCAGCAGCGCCGGGCCGGCCCAAGAGACCCAGTACTTC.

The genes are TRBV27 and TRBJ1-2; 9 bases map to TRBD1. With V trimmed by 8 bases and J by 5 bases, 6 bases remained unmatched. CDR1 MNHEY and CDR2 SMNVEV come from the germline V gene (reference sequence). This CDR3 is 13 amino acids long. The CDR3 sequence: CASGTGTGYGYTF. Written as DNA, the CDR3 is TGTGCCAGCGGCACCGGGACAGGGTATGGCTACACCTTC.

The chain employs TRBV3-1 (or the pseudogene TRBV3-2) and TRBJ1-2, with 11 bases that match TRBD1. V shed 4 bases and J 7 bases; nucleotides not matched to a gene: 5. Germline V lookup: CDR1 LGHDT, CDR2 YNNKEL (reference sequence). There are 14 residues in the CDR3. The DNA for the CDR3 is TGTGCCAGCAGCCTAGGACAGGGGGCTGTTGGCTACACCTTC. Its translation: CASSLGQGAVGYTF.

The genes are TRBV4-2 and TRBJ1-1; 7 nucleotides line up with TRBD1. V lost 5 bases and J lost 2; bases outside the gene matches: 5. Germline CDR1 LGHNA, CDR2 YNFKEQ. CDR3 length equals 14 residues. The CDR3 loop reads CASSWDRLNTEAFF. The CDR3 coding sequence is TGTGCCAGCAGCTGGGACAGATTAAACACTGAAGCTTTCTTT.

The V call is TRBV11-1, the J call TRBJ1-1; 9 bases map to TRBD1. Germline V gives CDR1 SGHAT, CDR2 FQDESV (reference sequence). The CDR3 sequence is 16 residues long. The J segment lost 5 bases and the V segment lost 3 bases, leaving 10 bases of the junction unmatched. The CDR3, as DNA: TGTGCCAGCAGCTTGGGAGACGGGACAGGGTTAACTGAAGCTTTCTTT. It yields the protein CASSLGDGTGLTEAFF.

The chain joins TRBV9 to TRBJ1-3; D is perhaps TRBD1 (6 bases). Trimming pared 0 bases from V and 2 bases from J, leaving 12 bases between. The length of the CDR3 is 16 residues. Looked up from germline, CDR1 is SGDLS and CDR2 is YYNGEE. CDR3: CASSVAGAGAGNTIYF. The CDR3, as DNA: TGTGCCAGCAGCGTAGCCGGGGCAGGGGCTGGAAACACCATATATTTT.

The CDR3 DNA reads TGTGCCAGCAGTTACTCCTCAAGCATACCCACGCAGTATTTT. Translating it yields CASSYSSSIPTQYF. The V gene is TRBV6-2 or TRBV6-3, the J gene TRBJ2-3; D is ambiguous. The V gene's germline CDR1 is MNHEY and CDR2 SVGEGT. The CDR3 is 14 amino acids. Trimming removed 0 bases from V and 9 bases from J, with 13 bases in between.

The chain combines TRBV29-1 with TRBJ2-7; D might be TRBD1 or TRBD2, each matching 6 bases. Germline loops: CDR1 SQVTM, CDR2 ANQGSEA. This CDR3 has 13 amino acids. Deletions cut 1 base from V and 3 bases from J, with 10 bases between. The CDR3 DNA follows: TGCAGCGTTGAAGGGGGGGCGGGCTACGAGCAGTACTTC. Residues: CSVEGGAGYEQYF.

The chain couples TRBV6-5 to TRBJ2-6; D possibly corresponds to TRBD1 (5 bases). The CDR3 spans 15 residues. The V gene's germline CDR1 is MNHEY and CDR2 SVGAGI. This chain's CDR3 is CALGHSDSGANVLTF. As DNA, the CDR3 is TGTGCGTTGGGGCATTCCGACTCTGGGGCCAACGTCCTGACTTTC.